This T cell receptor (beta chain) stems from a study of identifying expanded T cells in peripheral blood. Produced via immunoSEQ multiplex PCR; TCRdb's table is partial and in-frame only. The sample holds 100,000 to 150,000 clones, about 88% seen once. Specimen: blood. The sequence came from a person aged 18-70 years in good health.

The chain's CDR3 is CASSLAASGGGETQYF. The CDR3 DNA sequence: TGTGCCAGCAGCTTAGCGGCTAGCGGGGGAGGTGAGACCCAGTACTTC. V and J are TRBV7-8 and TRBJ2-5; the match to TRBD2 covers 10 bases. V trimming: 0 bases; J trimming: 5 bases; junction bases outside the gene matches: 6. The germline V gene encodes CDR1 SGHVS and CDR2 FQNEAQ. The CDR3 totals 16 residues.